A selection of T cell receptor beta chains follows, all from one sample in a study of radiotherapy plus CTLA-4 blockade in lung cancer. TCRdb's table, derived via immunoSEQ multiplex PCR, lists solely in-frame clones and lacks some. The table records just under 45,000 clones, roughly 67% of them present only once. The sequences come from peripheral blood, collected from a patient treated with radiotherapy plus ipilimumab. All receptors come from a human donor with non-small cell lung cancer who had a partial response to radiotherapy plus ipilimumab. CDR3s include the opening cysteine and the closing phenylalanine or tryptophan. A D gene is named only where the DNA matches it firmly. Not all rows give a size; the values are once, few, many and, for expanded clones, a class.

d_gene	v_gene	abundance	j_gene	CDR3nt	CDR3aa
NA	TRBV7-9	NA	TRBJ2-2	TGTGCCAGCAGCGTCTCAGTCTCCGGGGAGCTGTTTTTT	CASSVSVSGELFF
TRBD2	TRBV19	NA	TRBJ2-7	TGTGCCAGTAGTATAGGGGGACTAGCGGGCGAGCAGTACTTC	CASSIGGLAGEQYF
TRBD2	TRBV5-4	NA	TRBJ2-7	TGTGCCAGCAGCACGAGCGGGACTAGCGGATCCTACGAGCAGTACTTC	CASSTSGTSGSYEQYF
NA	TRBV27	NA	TRBJ2-1	TGTGCCAGCAGTTCTAACACGGGAGTCGGTGAGCAGTTCTTC	CASSSNTGVGEQFF
NA	TRBV6-1	NA	TRBJ2-3	TGTGCCAGCAGTGCCTACACAGATACGCAGTATTTT	CASSAYTDTQYF
TRBD1	TRBV10-3	few	TRBJ1-3	TGTGCCAGCGGGACAGCTAGAAACACCATATATTTT	CASGTARNTIYF
NA	TRBV5-6	NA	TRBJ1-1	TGTGCCAGCAGCCAGACGGGGGGCCGGGATTGGGCTTTCTTT	CASSQTGGRDWAFF
TRBD1	TRBV4-3	NA	TRBJ1-2	TGCGCCAGCAGCCAAGATACAGGGGGCAGCTATGGCTACACCTTC	CASSQDTGGSYGYTF
NA	TRBV30	once	TRBJ2-3	TGTGCCGTGGACGGGGTAACAGATACGCAGTATTTT	CAVDGVTDTQYF
TRBD2	TRBV27	NA	TRBJ2-1	TGTGCCAGCACCTCAGGACTAGCCCGCAATGAGCAGTTCTTC	CASTSGLARNEQFF
TRBD1	TRBV19	NA	TRBJ2-1	TGTGCCAGCAGAAGGGACAGGCTGTACAATGAGCAGTTCTTC	CASRRDRLYNEQFF
TRBD1	TRBV7-2	few	TRBJ2-5	TGTGCCAGCAGCTCCAACAGGGGAAAGGAGACCCAGTACTTC	CASSSNRGKETQYF
NA	TRBV29-1	NA	TRBJ1-1	TGCAGCGTTGGGGGCTCGGTTGAAGCTTTCTTT	CSVGGSVEAFF
TRBD2	TRBV19	NA	TRBJ2-1	TGTGCCACCCAAAGGAGGGCTAGCGGGGGGGCCTCGGTCAATGAGCAGTTCTTC	CATQRRASGGASVNEQFF
NA	TRBV7-8	NA	TRBJ2-7	TGTGCCAGCAGCTTAGCTTGGGGGCAGAGCTCCTACGAGCAGTACTTC	CASSLAWGQSSYEQYF
NA	TRBV5-1	many	TRBJ2-2	TGCGCCAGCAGCGCAGAACAGGGATCCGACACCGGGGAGCTGTTTTTT	CASSAEQGSDTGELFF
NA	TRBV9	NA	TRBJ2-3	TGTGCCAGCAGCTCAAGACAGGCTAGCACGGATACGCAGTATTTT	CASSSRQASTDTQYF
NA	TRBV6-1	NA	TRBJ1-1	TGTGCCAGCAATCAGGGGACGAACACTGAAGCTTTCTTT	CASNQGTNTEAFF
NA	TRBV5-1	once	TRBJ1-1	TGCGCCAGCAGCCCAGACTCGAACACTGAAGCTTTCTTT	CASSPDSNTEAFF
TRBD2	TRBV7-2	NA	TRBJ2-3	TGTGCCAGCAGCATTCGACTAGCGGGGGACTTCATCACAGATACGCAGTATTTT	CASSIRLAGDFITDTQYF
NA	TRBV2	once	TRBJ1-1	TGTGCCAGCAGTGAAACCCAGGATAAAGCTTTCTTT	CASSETQDKAFF
NA	TRBV7-9	few	TRBJ2-1	TGTGCCAGCAGCCAAAGCGGTAATGAGCAGTTCTTC	CASSQSGNEQFF